One sample yielded the 24 T cell receptor beta chains listed below, sequenced in a study of T cells expressing NK-cell markers. TCRdb re-called the 5' RACE reads; one entry per CDR3 protein, DNA not given. The listing records over 150,000 distinct CDR3 sequences. Material: blood T cells: a sorted CD56 or NKG2C T cell subset, CD4+ or CD8+ T cells, or bulk PBMC T cells (not recorded which). These receptor sequences come from a woman in her 50s in good health.

The chain joins TRBV9 to TRBJ2-7; TCRdb lists TRBD2, though no DNA is available to test this call. The CDR3 sequence is 16 residues long. Looked up from germline, CDR1 is SGDLS and CDR2 is YYNGEE. The CDR3 loop is CASSGDGSSGSYEQYF.

The genes are TRBV2 and TRBJ2-7. This CDR3 has 12 amino acids. Germline V CDR1 and CDR2: SNHLY, FYNNEI. CDR3 sequence reads: CASSSTEYEQYF.

The J gene is TRBJ2-3, the V gene TRBV5-5; TCRdb gives TRBD1 as the D gene, but with no DNA this cannot be confirmed. This CDR3 is built from 18 residues. Per the germline V gene, CDR1 is SGHKS and CDR2 is YYEKEE (reference sequence). The CDR3 is CASSRGEMNTRLTDTQYF. Looking up the rest from reference TRBV5-5 and TRBJ2-3 gives the full variable domain: DAGVTQSPTHLIKTRGQQVTLRCSPISGHKSVSWYQQVLGQGPQFIFQYYEKEERGRGNFPDRFSARQFPNYSSELNVNALLLGDSALYLCASSRGEMNTRLTDTQYFGPGTRLTVL.

The CDR3 here is CASSQDDREWFF. The gene calls are TRBV4-2 and TRBJ2-1; TCRdb's D gene call, TRBD1, goes unchecked for lack of DNA. CDR1 and CDR2 (germline): LGHNA, YNFKEQ. CDR3 size: 12 residues.

J is TRBJ2-1 and V is TRBV20-1; TCRdb's D call, TRBD2, is unchecked because there is no DNA. The CDR3 runs 18 residues. In germline, CDR1 is DFQATT, CDR2 SNEGSKA (reference sequence). This chain's CDR3 is CSATGTSGNWGSYNEQFF.

The chain is built from TRBV19 and TRBJ1-3. Germline CDR1 and CDR2: LNHDA and SQIVND (reference sequence). The CDR3 has 14 residues. The CDR3 loop reads CASSISYSGNTIYF. Combining the CDR3 with reference TRBV19 and TRBJ1-3 gives the whole variable domain DGGITQSPKYLFRKEGQNVTLSCEQNLNHDAMYWYRQDPGQGLRLIYYSQIVNDFQKGDIAEGYSVSREKKESFPLTVTSAQKNPTAFYLCASSISYSGNTIYFGEGSWLTVV.

The chain uses TRBV15 and TRBJ2-1; checking the TCRdb D call of TRBD1 is not possible without DNA. Germline V gene sequence: CDR1 LNHNV, CDR2 YYDKDF (reference sequence). CDR3 length: 14 amino acids. CDR3 amino acids: CATSQDRGYNEQFF.

The V gene is TRBV29-1, the J gene TRBJ2-2; the D call from TCRdb, TRBD2, cannot be confirmed without DNA. The CDR3 spans 14 residues. CDR1 is SQVTM and CDR2 is ANQGSEA in the germline V gene. The CDR3 protein is CSVRTSSFPGELFF.

CDR3 amino acids: CASRISGGDEQFF. The chain uses TRBV7-9 and TRBJ2-1. Germline V gene lookup returns CDR1 SEHNR and CDR2 FQNEAQ (reference sequence). The CDR3 runs 13 residues. The full variable domain, in which reference TRBV7-9 and TRBJ2-1 provide the parts outside the CDR3, is DTGVSQNPRHKITKRGQNVTFRCDPISEHNRLYWYRQTLGQGPEFLTYFQNEAQLEKSRLLSDRFSAERPKGSFSTLEIQRTEQGDSAMYLCASRISGGDEQFFGPGTRLTVL.

The rearrangement uses TRBV10-3 and TRBJ2-1; lacking DNA, the TRBD2 call made by TCRdb goes unchecked. Germline loops: CDR1 ENHRY, CDR2 SYGVKD. The CDR3 spans 15 residues. Here the CDR3 reads CAIRVGSGRRNEQFF.

V and J are TRBV14 and TRBJ1-2. Per germline, CDR1 SGHDN and CDR2 FVKESK. The CDR3 is 15 amino acids. The CDR3 loop reads CASSHQASVVDGYTF.

This chain connects TRBV5-6 to TRBJ1-1; TCRdb designates TRBD1, a call that cannot be tested without DNA. The length of the CDR3 is 15 residues. Germline CDR1 SGHDT, CDR2 YYEEEE. This CDR3 reads CASSLPGQEAGGAFF.

Here the CDR3 reads CASSKAGTKGETTEAFF. J is TRBJ1-1 and V is TRBV21-1. TRBV21-1 is shown as a pseudogene. This CDR3 region has 17 residues.

The chain carries TRBV27 and TRBJ2-1; lacking DNA, the TRBD1 call made by TCRdb goes unchecked. The V gene's germline CDR1 is MNHEY and CDR2 SMNVEV (reference sequence). CDR3 length: 13 residues. CDR3 region: CASSSTGGNEQFF.

The J gene is TRBJ2-1, the V gene TRBV20-1; the D call from TCRdb, TRBD2, cannot be confirmed without DNA. Germline CDR1 DFQATT, CDR2 SNEGSKA (reference sequence). The CDR3 totals 15 residues. CDR3: CSATPVDRGGHEQFF.

The V call is TRBV30, the J call TRBJ2-5; without DNA, the TCRdb call of TRBD1 cannot be checked. The germline gives CDR1 GTSNPN, CDR2 SVGIG (reference sequence). The CDR3 runs to 14 residues. CDR3 protein: CAWSVVSRQETQYF.

V and J are TRBV2 and TRBJ2-7. The CDR3 extends over 11 amino acids. CDR1 and CDR2 (germline): SNHLY, FYNNEI. CDR3 sequence: CASSEAYEQYF.

The chain couples TRBV29-1 to TRBJ2-4. The CDR3 has 12 residues. Germline-derived CDR1 and CDR2 are SQVTM and ANQGSEA. The CDR3 loop reads CSVDGGGNIQYF. Full variable domain (remainder filled in from reference TRBV29-1 and TRBJ2-4): SAVISQKPSRDICQRGTSLTIQCQVDSQVTMMFWYRQQPGQSLTLIATANQGSEATYESGFVIDKFPISRPNLTFSTLTVSNMSPEDSSIYLCSVDGGGNIQYFGAGTRLSVL.

V and J are TRBV20-1 and TRBJ2-5; absent DNA, TCRdb's TRBD1 call cannot be checked. Germline V gives CDR1 DFQATT, CDR2 SNEGSKA (reference sequence). The CDR3 totals 15 residues. CDR3 sequence reads: CSAPGQGVYQETQYF.

This chain connects TRBV29-1 to TRBJ2-5; TCRdb names TRBD2, which stays unverified in the absence of DNA. The CDR3 consists of 17 residues. Germline CDR1 reads SQVTM; CDR2 reads ANQGSEA. This chain's CDR3 is CSVEDTRLAEIQETQYF. Full variable domain (outside the CDR3, taken from reference TRBV29-1 and TRBJ2-5): SAVISQKPSRDICQRGTSLTIQCQVDSQVTMMFWYRQQPGQSLTLIATANQGSEATYESGFVIDKFPISRPNLTFSTLTVSNMSPEDSSIYLCSVEDTRLAEIQETQYFGPGTRLLVL.

This sequence joins TRBV7-3 and TRBJ2-5; TCRdb picks TRBD1, but there is no DNA to check that call. Germline V gives CDR1 SGHTA, CDR2 FQGTGA. CDR3 length equals 15 residues. This chain's CDR3 is CASSLGPGEGETQYF.

The chain employs TRBV12-5 and TRBJ2-1; TCRdb lists TRBD2, though no DNA is available to test this call. This CDR3 is 16 amino acids long. Germline V gene lookup returns CDR1 LGHNT and CDR2 FRNRAP. This CDR3 reads CASGFRLSGTPNEQFF.

V is TRBV25-1 and J is TRBJ1-1; without DNA, the TCRdb call of TRBD1 cannot be checked. This CDR3 comprises 12 residues. Germline V CDR1 and CDR2: MGHDK, SYGVNS. The CDR3 sequence: CASGDPGAEAFF.

This rearrangement joins TRBV12-3 or TRBV12-4 to TRBJ2-1; the D call of TRBD1 rests on TCRdb alone, since no DNA is present to check it. The CDR3 is made up of 15 amino acids. The CDR3 reads CASSPRDRKRGEQFF.